The entry that follows covers one T cell receptor beta chain sequence. Its antigen is still unknown. The read terminates 3 residues ahead of where the CDR3 ends, so the germline J gene completes it. TCR beta CDR3 regions were amplified by multiplex PCR using the immunoSEQ assay from an average of roughly 1,100 ng genomic DNA per sample. To correct primer bias, the assay used a complete synthetic TCR repertoire to set an amplification baseline. The amplicons were sequenced on the Illumina platform. On the authors' methods: Sequence errors were corrected by clustering with frequency ratios and a modified nearest-neighbor algorithm, and the sequences were then analyzed in the immunoSEQ Analyzer using IMGT gene definitions. TCR richness and evenness were averaged over 20 rarefaction repeats at each rarefaction depth, excluding samples with fewer sequences than the depth. Wilcoxon rank sum tests with FDR correction were used to compare relative abundances of V, D and J genes between the groups. Blinded duplicates gave an intraclass correlation of 95% to 97% for TCR richness and an average of roughly 76% across 66 gene segments. Here the immuneACCESS table is served through TCRdb, limited to in-frame sequences with V and J called. Missing clones are a known gap in these copies; in checked studies unresolved V genes cover under half, and the rest lacks a known reason. The V and J calls and clone size were taken over from that table, and D and trimming were inferred from the DNA. The table held for this sample gives approximately 16,000 clones. Over 9.5% of the sample is held by the ten biggest clonotypes.

The data belong to a study of T cells in women clearing cervical HPV infection (dated by TCRdb to the late 2010s). About the full investigation: Cases were 25 women with histologically confirmed HPV16-related CIN3 or worse, including a couple of invasive cancers. For cases, a median interval of 149 days, with an interquartile range of 90 to 200 days, was observed between lesion detection and blood sampling. Quality controls consisted of five blinded duplicates per group, for a total of some 60 samples made up of approximately 50 participants and about ten replicates. Controls were 20 to 30 women whose single incident HPV16 infection cleared within 12 months without precancer or cancer developing. Blood from cases was drawn at the visit where the lesion was first identified, while blood from controls was drawn once the infection was no longer detected. Cases were matched to controls by age within five years and by the year the sample was collected. Because only a few women had HLA typing data, the possibility that HLA type acted as a confounder could not be ruled out. In the parent cohort, around 9,900 women aged 18 or older were enrolled in Guanacaste, Costa Rica, during about 1993 to 1995 and then followed for under 9 years. The exploratory proof-of-principle case-control study was nested within the Guanacaste HPV Natural History Study in Costa Rica and compared TCR repertoires across cervical HPV16 outcomes. Median age was approximately 36 years in cases versus over 37 in controls, and baseline characteristics did not differ significantly.

Overall study outcomes, separate from this receptor: Random forest classifiers combining richness and V gene abundances distinguished cases from controls with an estimated AUC of 0.8 to 0.9. Lower TRBV6-7 relative abundance was observed in cases than in controls (roughly 0.11% versus 0.16%; Bonferroni P = 0.0008). Significantly higher TCR repertoire richness was observed in CIN3+ cases than in controls across sequencing depths, whereas no difference in evenness was found. Because the number of T cells per sample was unknown, the richness differences could reflect varying T-cell content rather than repertoire biology. The cross-sectional design could not show whether associations preceded infection or resulted from it; effector/memory subsets and HPV-specific T cells were not isolated.

Every participant had a single incident cervical HPV16 infection, and women with prevalent HPV16 infections were excluded. Cervical HPV DNA was detected by MY09/MY11 PCR and genotyped by dot-blot hybridization. Fifteen mL of heparinized blood were centrifuged, and the buffy coat was aliquoted, frozen at -30°C, then stored at -80°C. QIAGEN kits were used to extract genomic DNA from buffy coat specimens. The germline V gene (reference sequence) gives CDR1 as LNHDA and CDR2 as SQIVND. Counted from cysteine to phenylalanine, this CDR3 has 14 amino acids. Only the CDR3 bases that were read are kept: 33 of them, in frame from base 1.

The chain is assembled from TRBV19 and TRBJ2-3; the D gene is possibly TRBD1, with 6 bases matching. The source is a woman aged 18 to 69 with a cervical HPV16 infection that either progressed to CIN3+ or cleared (not recorded which). Sequencing was performed on blood buffy coat. The covered CDR3 bases are TGTGCCAGCTCTAACAGGGAGCGGAATCAGCCG. Translated, this gives CASSNRERNQP. The entire CDR3 protein reads CASSNRERNQPQYF.